The 23 T cell receptor beta chains in this list originate from one sample, sequenced in a study of T cell clones after liver transplantation. Measured with immunoSEQ multiplex PCR; TCRdb has only the in-frame clones, and not every one. The sample has fewer than 110,000 clones; roughly four fifths are singletons. This specimen was CD4+ T cells from blood, taken approximately 45 months after liver transplant. All receptors derive from a human patient who received a liver transplant. Some T cells may arise from the graft donor.

CDR3 nucleotide sequence: TGTGCCTGGGCAGGGACAGGCACCTACGAGCAGTACTTC. This gives the protein CAWAGTGTYEQYF. The chain carries TRBV30 and TRBJ2-7; 8 bases map to TRBD1. Germline CDR1 GTSNPN, CDR2 SVGIG (reference sequence). CDR3 length: 13 residues. With V trimmed by 5 bases and J by 2 bases, 5 bases remained unmatched.

The chain has TRBV4-2 and TRBJ2-3; either TRBD1 or TRBD2 may fit D (5 bases each). The germline V and J ends were trimmed by 4 bases and 3 bases, with 20 bases remaining between them. Germline V gives CDR1 LGHNA, CDR2 YNFKEQ. The CDR3 runs 17 residues. CDR3 coding DNA: TGTGCCAGCAGCCCCGGGAAGGGGCCGGTGGGTACAGATACGCAGTATTTT. The encoded protein is CASSPGKGPVGTDTQYF.

The V call is TRBV7-8, the J call TRBJ1-5, with TRBD1 matching over 8 bases. Looked up from germline, CDR1 is SGHVS and CDR2 is FQNEAQ. After removal of 3 bases from V and 1 base from J, the junction contained 8 bases not matched to a gene. The CDR3 has 17 residues. Here the CDR3 DNA reads TGTGCCAGCAGCTTTACTACTGGACAGGGAAGCAATCAGCCCCAGCATTTT. Translation: CASSFTTGQGSNQPQHF.

V and J are TRBV7-2 and TRBJ1-1; a possible D gene is TRBD1 (5 bases). Germline CDR1 reads SGHTA; CDR2 reads FQGNSA. Trimming took 3 bases from V and 3 from J, leaving 11 bases between them. This CDR3 has 14 residues. The CDR3 DNA reads as TGTGCCAGCAGCTTTCGGGGCGGGGACACTGAAGCTTTCTTT. Translated: CASSFRGGDTEAFF. Variable domain in full (rest from reference TRBV7-2 and TRBJ1-1): GAGVSQSPSNKVTEKGKDVELRCDPISGHTALYWYRQSLGQGLEFLIYFQGNSAPDKSGLPSDRFSAERTGGSVSTLTIQRTQQEDSAVYLCASSFRGGDTEAFFGQGTRLTVV.

The chain has TRBV4-1 and TRBJ2-1; 9 nucleotides agree with TRBD2. The germline V gene has CDR1 MGHRA and CDR2 YSYEKL. J lost 5 bases, V lost 3 bases, and 11 bases had no gene match. This CDR3 spans 17 amino acids. In DNA, the CDR3 is TGCGCCAGCAGCCATAAAAGGGCGGGAGGGAAAGACAATGAGCAGTTCTTC. Its translation: CASSHKRAGGKDNEQFF.

V and J are TRBV5-5 and TRBJ1-5; D may be TRBD1 (5 bases). Trimming took 0 bases from V and 1 from J, leaving 11 bases between them. Germline CDR1 reads SGHKS; CDR2 reads YYEKEE (reference sequence). The CDR3 consists of 16 residues. The CDR3 spells CASSLVGGVSNQPQHF. CDR3 coding DNA: TGTGCCAGCAGCTTGGTCGGGGGTGTAAGCAATCAGCCCCAGCATTTT.

The rearrangement links TRBV14 to TRBJ2-5, with D unresolved. Germline V lookup: CDR1 SGHDN, CDR2 FVKESK. There are 13 residues in the CDR3. Trimming removed 4 bases from V and 3 bases from J, with 9 bases in between. CDR3 amino acids: CASSPLREETQYF. DNA of the CDR3: TGTGCCAGCAGCCCCTTAAGAGAAGAGACCCAGTACTTC.

The rearrangement joins TRBV5-4 to TRBJ1-1; D is possibly TRBD1 (5 bases). The CDR3 covers 11 residues. V was trimmed by 5 bases and J by 8 bases, leaving 10 bases between them. The germline CDR1 and CDR2 sequences are SGHNT and YYREEE (reference sequence). The CDR3 DNA is TGTGCCAGCAGGGGGACTGAAGAAGCTTTCTTT. Translating it yields CASRGTEEAFF. Variable domain in full (rest from reference TRBV5-4 and TRBJ1-1): ETGVTQSPTHLIKTRGQQVTLRCSSQSGHNTVSWYQQALGQGPQFIFQYYREEENGRGNFPPRFSGLQFPNYSSELNVNALELDDSALYLCASRGTEEAFFGQGTRLTVV.

This chain joins TRBV28 and TRBJ2-7; 9 nucleotides agree with TRBD1. V lost 2 bases to trimming and J lost 5 bases; unmatched junction nucleotides: 4. Germline CDR1 is MDHEN and CDR2 is SYDVKM. The CDR3 consists of 14 residues. CDR3 region: CASSLTGTGHEQYF. CDR3 coding DNA: TGTGCCAGCAGTTTAACCGGGACAGGGCACGAGCAGTACTTC.

This clone appeared a few times. The chain couples TRBV30 to TRBJ1-5; a weak D match, TRBD1 (5 bases). CDR3 length: 13 residues. Germline CDR1 is GTSNPN and CDR2 is SVGIG (reference sequence). Between the trimmed V and J ends, which lost 2 bases and 3 bases, there was a span of 8 bases. This chain's CDR3 is CAWSPTDNQPQHF. In DNA, the CDR3 is TGTGCCTGGAGTCCGACAGACAATCAGCCCCAGCATTTT.

The chain is built from TRBV11-3 and TRBJ2-7; 9 bases fit TRBD1. CDR3 length: 13 residues. Germline-derived CDR1 and CDR2 are SGHNT and YENEEA. Germline trimming cut 4 bases from V and 7 bases from J; bases unmatched to any gene: 5. The CDR3 is CASSSTTGGEQYF. For the CDR3, the DNA is TGTGCCAGCAGCTCAACGACAGGGGGAGAGCAGTACTTC.

The V and J genes are TRBV4-3 and TRBJ2-1; 8 nucleotides align to TRBD1. This CDR3 is built from 13 residues. Trimming at V came to 0 bases and at J to 12 bases, leaving 4 bases not matched to a gene. Germline V lookup: CDR1 LGHNA, CDR2 YSLEER. The CDR3 region is CASSQDEGTGQFF. The CDR3 region has the DNA TGCGCCAGCAGCCAAGATGAAGGGACAGGGCAGTTCTTC.

The chain is built from TRBV6-1 and TRBJ2-1, with D unresolved. V was pared by 6 bases and J by 9 bases, with 21 bases between. In germline, CDR1 is MNHNS, CDR2 SASEGT. The CDR3 is made up of 15 amino acids. CDR3 bases: TGTGCCAGCAGCTCGAACCCAGCAGCCGGTAGTGAGCAGTTCTTC. Its protein product is CASSSNPAAGSEQFF.

The chain uses TRBV6-5 and TRBJ1-5; D may be TRBD1 (5 bases). V lost 2 bases and J lost 8, with 10 bases in between. This CDR3 is built from 13 residues. Germline loops: CDR1 MNHEY, CDR2 SVGAGI. The CDR3 DNA follows: TGTGCCAGCAGTTACGACAGTGGGAAGCCCCAGCATTTT. Translated, it gives CASSYDSGKPQHF.

This clone has only a few counts. V usage is TRBV7-2 and J usage is TRBJ2-3, with 9 positions matching TRBD2. CDR1 is SGHTA, CDR2 FQGNSA, per germline. The CDR3 length is 15 residues. V was pared by 3 bases and J by 3 bases, with 4 bases of the junction left unmatched. The CDR3 loop reads CASSFSGGRTDTQYF. DNA for the CDR3: TGTGCCAGCAGCTTTAGCGGGGGTAGGACAGATACGCAGTATTTT.

The J gene is TRBJ2-3, the V gene TRBV18, with 8 positions matching TRBD1. The CDR3 is made up of 15 amino acids. V shed 3 bases, J shed 5 bases, and the junction held 7 bases outside the gene matches. Germline V gene sequence: CDR1 KGHSH, CDR2 LQKENI. CDR3 amino acids: CASSPSQTGVDTQYF. DNA for the CDR3: TGTGCCAGCTCACCGTCTCAGACAGGGGTAGATACGCAGTATTTT.

This chain uses TRBV15 with TRBJ1-4, with 8 positions matching TRBD1. Trimming removed 5 bases from V and 6 bases from J; junction bases left unmatched: 8. The germline CDR1 and CDR2 sequences are LNHNV and YYDKDF (reference sequence). CDR3 length equals 15 residues. The CDR3 sequence is CATSGTGTGYEKLFF. The CDR3 coding sequence is TGTGCCACCAGCGGAACCGGGACAGGTTATGAAAAACTGTTTTTT. Using reference TRBV15 and TRBJ1-4 for the parts outside the CDR3, the full variable domain is DAMVIQNPRYQVTQFGKPVTLSCSQTLNHNVMYWYQQKSSQAPKLLFHYYDKDFNNEADTPDNFQSRRPNTSFCFLDIRSPGLGDTAMYLCATSGTGTGYEKLFFGSGTQLSVL.

This sequence joins TRBV10-2 and TRBJ2-2, with 7 positions matching TRBD1. Germline V gene data show CDR1 as WSHSY and CDR2 as SAAADI. The CDR3 is 17 residues long. Unmatched junction bases numbered 6, after V lost 2 bases and J lost 0 bases. CDR3 bases: TGCGCCAGCAGTGAGACTTGGACAGGAGCGAACACCGGGGAGCTGTTTTTT. Amino acids: CASSETWTGANTGELFF.

This chain links TRBV7-6 with TRBJ2-7; D is possibly TRBD1 (7 bases). This CDR3 is 15 amino acids long. Looked up from germline, CDR1 is SGHVS and CDR2 is FNYEAQ. Trimming removed 2 bases at V and 4 bases at J, with 15 bases between. Here the CDR3 reads CASSLQQGGPYEQYF. In DNA, the CDR3 is TGTGCCAGCAGCTTACAGCAGGGGGGCCCGTACGAGCAGTACTTC.

The chain combines TRBV11-2 with TRBJ2-7; D is perhaps TRBD1 (5 bases). CDR1 SGHAT and CDR2 FQNNGV come from the germline V gene. Trimming pared 3 bases from V and 6 bases from J, leaving 15 bases between. This CDR3 spans 14 amino acids. This CDR3 is CASSFPGQLREQYF. CDR3 nucleotide sequence: TGTGCCAGCAGCTTCCCAGGACAATTACGCGAGCAGTACTTC.

V is TRBV4-2 and J is TRBJ2-6; D possibly matches TRBD1 or TRBD2 (5 bases each). The CDR3 has 15 amino acids. In germline, CDR1 is LGHNA, CDR2 YNFKEQ. Trimming stripped 3 bases from V and 4 bases from J, with 10 bases between. CDR3 nucleotides: TGTGCCAGCAGCCAGTCAGGGACCGGGGCCAACGTCCTGACTTTC. As protein: CASSQSGTGANVLTF.

This clone was found once. CDR3 protein: CASRTPGLSIAGELFF. The CDR3 DNA sequence: TGTGCCAGCAGGACACCGGGACTCTCCATCGCCGGGGAGCTGTTTTTT. The V gene is TRBV28, the J gene TRBJ2-2; D might be TRBD2 (6 bases). The germline CDR1 and CDR2 sequences are MDHEN and SYDVKM. V dropped 6 bases and J dropped 6 bases, with 20 bases sitting between them. The CDR3 runs to 16 residues.

The CDR3 is CASSLGVNTGELFF. For the CDR3, the DNA is TGCGCCAGCAGCTTGGGCGTGAACACCGGGGAGCTGTTTTTT. The V and J genes are TRBV5-1 and TRBJ2-2; D remains unclear. The germline V gene has CDR1 SGHRS and CDR2 YFSETQ. Trimming removed 0 bases from V and 1 base from J, with 4 bases in between. The CDR3 is 14 amino acids.